This TCR beta chain emerged from a study of post-analysis software for immune sequencing data. J was trimmed by 4 bases and V by 3 bases; bases with no gene match: 6. Germline CDR1 is SGHTA and CDR2 is FQGNSA. CDR3 length: 15 amino acids. Concerning this clonotype: Its antigen is unknown.

The authors incorporated unique molecular identifiers into the TCR beta cDNA libraries. TCRdb reanalysed the PCR reads using MiXCR and keeps one entry per CDR3 protein. The repertoire holds hundreds of thousands of distinct CDR3 sequences, 55% to 60% seen once, with about 11% in the top ten. Study findings and constraints: Diversity measured as normalized Chao1 was significantly lower in multiple sclerosis patients than in controls. Patients showed TRBV5-6, TRBV5-1 and TRBV20-1 among four to six TRBV segments more frequent than in controls.

The V gene is TRBV7-2, the J gene TRBJ2-5; 9 bases match TRBD1. The source material was blood. This sequence was found in a girl aged 2 to 10 with multiple sclerosis. The CDR3 DNA sequence: TGTGCCAGCAGCTTCCCGACAGGGGGAACAGAGACCCAGTACTTC. It yields the protein CASSFPTGGTETQYF. Together with reference TRBV7-2 and TRBJ2-5, the CDR3 gives the full variable domain: GAGVSQSPSNKVTEKGKDVELRCDPISGHTALYWYRQSLGQGLEFLIYFQGNSAPDKSGLPSDRFSAERTGGSVSTLTIQRTQQEDSAVYLCASSFPTGGTETQYFGPGTRLLVL.